This TCR beta chain came from a study of cytomegalovirus exposure and HLA in healthy donors. Study results and limitations: Prior analysis indicated that the majority of TCR beta V segments exhibited productivity approximately 87% or approximately 30% of the time. Reported performance of the classifier showed diagnosis of cytomegalovirus status with high specificity and sensitivity.

Of note for this clone: The antigen remains unidentified.

Each of the donors was a healthy bone marrow donor. Though nominally healthy at sampling, donors likely had unrecorded immune exposures. Primers included in the PCR were 60 Vbeta and 13 Jbeta primers. The table came from immunoSEQ multiplex PCR; TCRdb's copy has only in-frame clones and leaves some out. The sample carries some 170,000 clones, roughly 80% recorded once. V dropped 4 bases and J dropped 5; count of bases not matched to a gene: 5. This CDR3 contains 14 residues. The germline gives CDR1 MGHRA, CDR2 YSYEKL. The specimen was PBMCs. V gene TRBV4-1 combines with J gene TRBJ1-2; TRBD1 matches 9 bases. The TCR comes from a woman under 40 in good health and CMV-seropositive. CDR3 sequence: CASSPDRGAYGYTF. CDR3 sequence (DNA): TGCGCCAGCAGCCCGGACAGGGGCGCGTATGGCTACACCTTC.